This entry describes one T cell receptor (beta chain). The source of the sample is a study of blood T cell repertoires in COVID-19. Repertoires were generated with immunoSEQ multiplex PCR, while TCRdb's copy carries only in-frame clones and drops some. The sample records about 260,000 clones, 75% to 90% being singletons. This CDR3 contains 14 residues. V trimming: 2 bases; J trimming: 3 bases; junction bases outside the gene matches: 2. CDR1 is SGHRS and CDR2 is YFSETQ in the germline V gene. The origin of this receptor is a woman aged 35 to 49 who had recovered from COVID-19. The sequencing input was peripheral blood. This chain uses TRBV5-1 with TRBJ2-3; TRBD2 aligns across 8 bases. The CDR3 region is CASSLSGGTDTQYF. The CDR3 DNA is TGCGCCAGCAGCTTAAGCGGGGGAACAGATACGCAGTATTTT. The whole variable domain, remainder taken from reference TRBV5-1 and TRBJ2-3, is KAGVTQTPRYLIKTRGQQVTLSCSPISGHRSVSWYQQTPGQGLQFLFEYFSETQRNKGNFPGRFSGRQFSNSRSEMNVSTLELGDSALYLCASSLSGGTDTQYFGPGTRLTVL.